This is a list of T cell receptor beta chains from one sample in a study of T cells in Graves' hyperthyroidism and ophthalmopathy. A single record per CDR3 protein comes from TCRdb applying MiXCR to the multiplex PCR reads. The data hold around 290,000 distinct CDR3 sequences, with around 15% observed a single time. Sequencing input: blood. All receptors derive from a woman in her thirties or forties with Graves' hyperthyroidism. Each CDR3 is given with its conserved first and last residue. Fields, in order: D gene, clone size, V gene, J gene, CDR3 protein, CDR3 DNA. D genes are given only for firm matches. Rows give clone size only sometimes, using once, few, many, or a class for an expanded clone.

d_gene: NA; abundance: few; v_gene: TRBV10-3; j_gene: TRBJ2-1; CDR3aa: CAIAAPGSYNEQFF; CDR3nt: TGTGCCATCGCCGCCCCCGGGTCCTACAATGAGCAGTTCTTC
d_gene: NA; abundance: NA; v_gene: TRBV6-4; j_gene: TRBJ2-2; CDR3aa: CASSAGYTGELFF; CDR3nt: TGTGCCAGCAGTGCCGGGTACACCGGGGAGCTGTTTTTT
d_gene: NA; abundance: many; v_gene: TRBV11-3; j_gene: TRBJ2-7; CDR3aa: CASSSVRRDEQYF; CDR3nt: TGTGCCAGCAGCTCCGTAAGGAGGGACGAGCAGTACTTC
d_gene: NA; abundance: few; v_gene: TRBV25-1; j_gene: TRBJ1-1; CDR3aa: CASSEGGGGEGAEAFF; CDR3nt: TGTGCCAGCAGTGAGGGTGGTGGGGGAGAAGGAGCTGAAGCTTTCTTT
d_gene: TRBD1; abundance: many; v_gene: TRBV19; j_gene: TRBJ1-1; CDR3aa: CASSIRDRNTEAFF; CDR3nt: TGTGCCAGTAGTATAAGGGACAGGAACACTGAAGCTTTCTTT
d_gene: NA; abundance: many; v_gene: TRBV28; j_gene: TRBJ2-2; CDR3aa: CASSFEGGELFF; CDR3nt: TGTGCCAGCAGTTTTGAGGGCGGGGAGCTGTTTTTT
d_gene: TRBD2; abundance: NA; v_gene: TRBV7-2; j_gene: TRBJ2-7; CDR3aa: CASSLGTSNYEQYF; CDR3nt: TGTGCCAGCAGCTTAGGGACTAGCAACTACGAGCAGTACTTC
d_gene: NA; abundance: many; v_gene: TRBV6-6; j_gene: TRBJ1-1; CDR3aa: CASSYSVRGNTEAFF; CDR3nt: TGTGCCAGCAGTTACTCGGTTCGCGGGAACACTGAAGCTTTCTTT
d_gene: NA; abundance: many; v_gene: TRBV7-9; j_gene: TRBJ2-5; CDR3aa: CASSFSSQETQYF; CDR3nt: TGTGCCAGCAGCTTTAGCAGCCAAGAGACCCAGTACTTC
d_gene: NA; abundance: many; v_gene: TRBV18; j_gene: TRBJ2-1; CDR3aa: CASSPQNYNEQFF; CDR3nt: TGTGCCAGCTCACCGCAGAATTACAATGAGCAGTTCTTC